These T cell receptor beta chains were read from a single sample in a study of follicular helper T cells after annual influenza vaccination. Generated by immunoSEQ multiplex PCR, the TCRdb table keeps only in-frame clones and is missing some. The sample gives 6,000 to 9,500 clones, roughly 80% of which show up once; 1.5% to 2% is in the top ten. Specimen: CXCR5+ CD38- circulating T follicular helper cells from blood, collected 7 days after influenza vaccination. The receptor set was obtained from an adult who received the influenza vaccine. CDR3s include the opening cysteine and the closing phenylalanine or tryptophan. The D gene is left open where the match is weak. Only some rows state a clone size, as once, few, many or a class for expanded clones.

j_call: TRBJ1-2; d_call: NA; v_call: TRBV30; cdr3_length: 13; clone_size: few; cdr3_aa: CAWSVFGGNGYTF
j_call: TRBJ1-2; d_call: NA; v_call: TRBV27; cdr3_length: 16; clone_size: NA; cdr3_aa: CASSLNFPAANYGYTF
j_call: TRBJ1-5; d_call: TRBD1; v_call: TRBV27; cdr3_length: 17; clone_size: NA; cdr3_aa: CASSQIPRQGGASAQHF
j_call: TRBJ2-7; d_call: TRBD1; v_call: TRBV6-6; cdr3_length: 12; clone_size: NA; cdr3_aa: CASSRTGGEQYF
j_call: TRBJ2-5; d_call: TRBD2; v_call: TRBV11-2; cdr3_length: 18; clone_size: NA; cdr3_aa: CASSFSGTSGGYGETQYF
j_call: TRBJ1-2; d_call: NA; v_call: TRBV28; cdr3_length: 15; clone_size: NA; cdr3_aa: CASTTGTRVGYGYTF
j_call: TRBJ2-7; d_call: NA; v_call: TRBV19; cdr3_length: 15; clone_size: NA; cdr3_aa: CASSIGGGSTYEQYF
j_call: TRBJ2-2; d_call: NA; v_call: TRBV6-1; cdr3_length: 15; clone_size: NA; cdr3_aa: CASSEVAGSAGELFF
j_call: TRBJ2-2; d_call: NA; v_call: TRBV6-5; cdr3_length: 12; clone_size: NA; cdr3_aa: CASSYYTGELFF
j_call: TRBJ2-2; d_call: NA; v_call: TRBV21-1; cdr3_length: 14; clone_size: once; cdr3_aa: CASSNGGKSGELFF
j_call: TRBJ2-2; d_call: TRBD1; v_call: TRBV10-2; cdr3_length: 17; clone_size: NA; cdr3_aa: CASWSTLTGVGAGELFF
j_call: TRBJ1-1; d_call: NA; v_call: TRBV11-2; cdr3_length: 13; clone_size: NA; cdr3_aa: CASSLGANTEAFF
j_call: TRBJ1-1; d_call: NA; v_call: TRBV20-1; cdr3_length: 11; clone_size: NA; cdr3_aa: CSAIPGSEAFF
j_call: TRBJ1-2; d_call: NA; v_call: TRBV4-3; cdr3_length: 17; clone_size: once; cdr3_aa: CASSQDSQAGVGYGYTF
j_call: TRBJ2-6; d_call: TRBD2; v_call: TRBV11-3; cdr3_length: 15; clone_size: NA; cdr3_aa: CASSSGGAGANVLTF
j_call: TRBJ1-6; d_call: TRBD1; v_call: TRBV6-6; cdr3_length: 15; clone_size: few; cdr3_aa: CASSRPGQGNSPLHF
j_call: TRBJ1-4; d_call: NA; v_call: TRBV19; cdr3_length: 15; clone_size: NA; cdr3_aa: CASSHDRLNNEKLFF
j_call: TRBJ2-2; d_call: NA; v_call: TRBV29-1; cdr3_length: 14; clone_size: NA; cdr3_aa: CSAVTSPSNGELFF
j_call: TRBJ1-2; d_call: NA; v_call: TRBV5-1; cdr3_length: 13; clone_size: NA; cdr3_aa: CASSLEQGEGYTF
j_call: TRBJ1-6; d_call: NA; v_call: TRBV7-8; cdr3_length: 16; clone_size: NA; cdr3_aa: CASSLRIAARDSPLHF
j_call: TRBJ1-1; d_call: TRBD1; v_call: TRBV2; cdr3_length: 16; clone_size: NA; cdr3_aa: CASREPSGTANTEAFF
j_call: TRBJ1-1; d_call: NA; v_call: TRBV5-1; cdr3_length: 14; clone_size: NA; cdr3_aa: CASSQTITNTEAFF
j_call: TRBJ1-1; d_call: NA; v_call: TRBV7-8; cdr3_length: 14; clone_size: NA; cdr3_aa: CASSLVIAGTEAFF
j_call: TRBJ2-7; d_call: TRBD1; v_call: TRBV4-2; cdr3_length: 17; clone_size: NA; cdr3_aa: CASSLTNRDRDSYEQYF
j_call: TRBJ2-3; d_call: TRBD1; v_call: TRBV30; cdr3_length: 15; clone_size: NA; cdr3_aa: CAWSSGQGASDTQYF
j_call: TRBJ2-1; d_call: NA; v_call: TRBV5-1; cdr3_length: 14; clone_size: NA; cdr3_aa: CASSPQLASNEQFF
j_call: TRBJ1-2; d_call: NA; v_call: TRBV5-4; cdr3_length: 15; clone_size: NA; cdr3_aa: CASSSQMDGVGGYIF
j_call: TRBJ1-2; d_call: NA; v_call: TRBV5-1; cdr3_length: 12; clone_size: NA; cdr3_aa: CASSLDNYGYTF
j_call: TRBJ1-1; d_call: NA; v_call: TRBV2; cdr3_length: 13; clone_size: NA; cdr3_aa: CASSVTLNTEAFF
j_call: TRBJ2-6; d_call: TRBD1; v_call: TRBV7-3; cdr3_length: 17; clone_size: NA; cdr3_aa: CASSSPGQDSGANVLTF
j_call: TRBJ1-3; d_call: NA; v_call: TRBV18; cdr3_length: 13; clone_size: NA; cdr3_aa: CASSQDSRNTIYF
j_call: TRBJ2-1; d_call: NA; v_call: TRBV5-8; cdr3_length: 16; clone_size: NA; cdr3_aa: CASATGKLQGNNEQFF
j_call: TRBJ1-1; d_call: TRBD1; v_call: TRBV2; cdr3_length: 11; clone_size: once; cdr3_aa: CASSVRGGAFF
j_call: TRBJ2-5; d_call: NA; v_call: TRBV28; cdr3_length: 13; clone_size: NA; cdr3_aa: CASSRTVGETQYF
j_call: TRBJ2-7; d_call: TRBD1; v_call: TRBV2; cdr3_length: 13; clone_size: few; cdr3_aa: CASSQQGTGGLYF
j_call: TRBJ2-6; d_call: TRBD1; v_call: TRBV19; cdr3_length: 18; clone_size: NA; cdr3_aa: CASSMSNRGRAGANVLTF
j_call: TRBJ2-3; d_call: NA; v_call: TRBV9; cdr3_length: 14; clone_size: NA; cdr3_aa: CASSPRTFTDTQYF
j_call: TRBJ2-1; d_call: NA; v_call: TRBV5-1; cdr3_length: 15; clone_size: NA; cdr3_aa: CASSLGPPGGDEQFF
j_call: TRBJ2-5; d_call: TRBD1; v_call: TRBV27; cdr3_length: 15; clone_size: NA; cdr3_aa: CASGPTGQKGETQYF
j_call: TRBJ2-5; d_call: NA; v_call: TRBV5-1; cdr3_length: 15; clone_size: NA; cdr3_aa: CASSLGAAEQETQYF
j_call: TRBJ2-1; d_call: NA; v_call: TRBV6-5; cdr3_length: 13; clone_size: NA; cdr3_aa: CASSRREFNEQFF
j_call: TRBJ1-4; d_call: NA; v_call: TRBV6-6; cdr3_length: 14; clone_size: NA; cdr3_aa: CASSAGPSNEKLFF
j_call: TRBJ2-3; d_call: NA; v_call: TRBV29-1; cdr3_length: 16; clone_size: NA; cdr3_aa: CSVIPFEGTSTDTQYF
j_call: TRBJ2-1; d_call: NA; v_call: TRBV4-1; cdr3_length: 14; clone_size: NA; cdr3_aa: CASSQDNRDNEQFF